These 30 T cell receptor beta chains originate from one sample sequenced in a study of T cells after yellow fever vaccination. TCRdb reprocessed the 5' RACE reads with MiXCR, giving one entry per CDR3 protein. The sample contains 450,000 to 650,000 distinct CDR3 sequences, roughly 13% of which appear only once. The sample here was PBMCs, taken on the day of the yellow fever booster vaccination. The receptors here all came from a man aged 25-40 years who received the YFV17D yellow fever vaccine.

The chain joins TRBV11-2 to TRBJ2-7; 7 bases align to TRBD2. This CDR3 has 17 amino acids. V was clipped by 5 bases and J by 2 bases; unmatched bases: 15. Germline V gene lookup returns CDR1 SGHAT and CDR2 FQNNGV. This CDR3 is CASSLKTTSVGTYEQYF. The CDR3 DNA reads as TGTGCCAGCAGCCTAAAAACCACTAGCGTGGGAACCTACGAGCAGTACTTC.

At least ten counts were recorded for this clonotype. This rearrangement joins TRBV7-8 to TRBJ2-2; D not resolved. Trimming removed 5 bases at V and 6 bases at J, with 10 bases between. The CDR3 length is 13 residues. The germline V gene has CDR1 SGHVS and CDR2 FQNEAQ. The chain's CDR3 is CASSPLRAGELFF. In DNA form, the CDR3 reads TGTGCCAGCAGCCCGCTTAGGGCCGGGGAGCTGTTTTTT.

The chain's CDR3 is CSPWDRDPTDTQYF. In nucleotides, the CDR3 is TGCAGTCCTTGGGACAGGGACCCCACAGATACGCAGTATTTT. The chain recombines TRBV20-1 with TRBJ2-3, with TRBD1 identical over 9 bases. This CDR3 is built from 14 residues. Trimming at V came to 8 bases and at J to 2 bases, leaving 8 bases not matched to a gene. The germline CDR1 and CDR2 sequences are DFQATT and SNEGSKA (reference sequence).

This chain connects TRBV29-1 to TRBJ1-3; tentatively, D is TRBD1 (5 bases). The V end was cut by 6 bases, the J end by 3 bases, with 9 bases between. The CDR3 is 12 residues long. The germline CDR1 and CDR2 sequences are SQVTM and ANQGSEA. The CDR3 spells CSVGGDGNTIYF. The CDR3 DNA is TGCAGCGTCGGGGGGGATGGAAACACCATATATTTT.

The table lists this clonotype with a few counts. The chain couples TRBV5-6 to TRBJ2-5, with 8 bases aligning to TRBD1. This CDR3 has 15 residues. V was clipped by 0 bases and J by 2 bases; unmatched bases: 3. Germline V gives CDR1 SGHDT, CDR2 YYEEEE. This CDR3 reads CASSLAGTGQETQYF. CDR3 DNA: TGTGCCAGCAGCTTGGCCGGGACAGGACAAGAGACCCAGTACTTC.

Only a few counts were recorded for this clonotype. The chain employs TRBV20-1 and TRBJ2-5, with 8 bases identical to TRBD1. V lost 4 bases to trimming and J lost 5 bases; unmatched junction nucleotides: 6. The V gene's germline CDR1 is DFQATT and CDR2 SNEGSKA (reference sequence). The CDR3 has 13 residues. The CDR3 DNA reads TGCAGTGCTACAGGGGGCCCCCCGGAGACCCAGTACTTC. Translation gives CSATGGPPETQYF.

In this sample, this clonotype turned up a few times. Written as DNA, the CDR3 is TGTGCCAGCAGCAGACCCGACTCGCCCTACGAGCAGTACTTC. Translating it yields CASSRPDSPYEQYF. V and J are TRBV9 and TRBJ2-7; the D is unclear. The CDR3 has 14 amino acids. CDR1 and CDR2 from the germline V gene are SGDLS and YYNGEE. V gave up 4 bases and J gave up 2 bases, with 13 bases separating them.

This rearrangement joins TRBV21-1 to TRBJ2-5; the table assigns TRBD1, which was not confirmed against the DNA. TRBV21-1 is a known pseudogene. The CDR3 contains 18 residues. CDR3 loop: CASSKEGGEGMDQETQYF. In DNA, the CDR3 is TGTGCCAGCAGCAAAGAGGGGGGAGAAGGGATGGACCAAGAGACCCAGTACTTC.

J is TRBJ2-6 and V is TRBV20-1; 8 bases map to TRBD1. Germline V lookup: CDR1 DFQATT, CDR2 SNEGSKA (reference sequence). The CDR3 is made up of 17 amino acids. Losses at the gene ends were 1 base for V and 3 bases for J; bases not matched to a gene: 8. The CDR3 bases are TGCAGTGCTAGAGTTGGTCCAGGGGGCTTTGGGGCCAACGTCCTGACTTTC. Its protein is CSARVGPGGFGANVLTF.

This clonotype was seen only a few times. The V call is TRBV7-9, the J call TRBJ2-3; 10 bases are a match to TRBD1. With 5 bases clipped from V and 3 bases from J, the junction kept 8 bases outside the gene matches. Germline values: CDR1 SEHNR, CDR2 FQNEAQ (reference sequence). This CDR3 has 16 residues. CDR3 in DNA: TGTGCCAGCAGCATTGACAGGGGGCGCCGGACAGATACGCAGTATTTT. Translated, it gives CASSIDRGRRTDTQYF.

The DNA of the CDR3 is TGTGCCAGCAGTTCCCCCCCCGGGAGGGGCACAGATACGCAGTATTTT. Encoded protein: CASSSPPGRGTDTQYF. This chain joins TRBV28 and TRBJ2-3, with TRBD2 matching over 8 bases. V lost 4 bases and J lost 1; bases outside the gene matches: 7. Germline CDR1 MDHEN, CDR2 SYDVKM. The CDR3 runs to 16 residues.

The V gene is TRBV19, the J gene TRBJ2-6; D unresolved. Trimming removed 7 bases at V and 1 base at J, with 8 bases between. The CDR3 loop spans 14 amino acids. Germline CDR1 LNHDA, CDR2 SQIVND (reference sequence). Written as DNA, the CDR3 is TGTGCCAGTACCCAGCCTTCTGGGGCCAACGTCCTGACTTTC. Translating it yields CASTQPSGANVLTF.

This clonotype was counted only a few times. The chain is built from TRBV27 and TRBJ2-2; 7 nucleotides match TRBD1. Germline V gives CDR1 MNHEY, CDR2 SMNVEV (reference sequence). The length of the CDR3 is 16 residues. The V segment lost 0 bases and the J segment 4 bases; nucleotides outside the gene matches: 5. CDR3 sequence reads: CASSLSGGLSTGELFF. DNA of the CDR3: TGTGCCAGCAGTTTATCAGGGGGCTTGAGCACCGGGGAGCTGTTTTTT.

This clonotype was seen a handful of times. The J gene is TRBJ2-1, the V gene TRBV9, with TRBD2 matching over 13 bases. V was pared by 2 bases and J by 9 bases, with 2 bases of the junction left unmatched. CDR3 length: 14 residues. CDR1 is SGDLS and CDR2 is YYNGEE in the germline V gene. In nucleotides, the CDR3 is TGTGCCAGCAGCGTGGGACTAGCGGGACTTGAGCAGTTCTTC. Protein: CASSVGLAGLEQFF.

This clonotype appeared many times. The chain employs TRBV5-1 and TRBJ2-7; weak D call: TRBD1 (5 bases). In germline, CDR1 is SGHRS, CDR2 YFSETQ. This CDR3 is 14 amino acids long. Trimming pared 2 bases from V and 2 bases from J, leaving 11 bases between. The CDR3, as DNA: TGCGCCAGCAGCTTTCGTGACAGCACCTACGAGCAGTACTTC. Its protein is CASSFRDSTYEQYF.

This chain uses TRBV5-1 with TRBJ2-1; TRBD2 might be the D (7 bases). V lost 7 bases and J lost 2, with 16 bases in between. The CDR3 has 15 amino acids. Germline V lookup: CDR1 SGHRS, CDR2 YFSETQ. CDR3 sequence (DNA): TGCGCCAGCGATGTGGGGGGGACAACCTACAATGAGCAGTTCTTC. Its protein is CASDVGGTTYNEQFF.

This chain connects TRBV7-9 to TRBJ2-1; 9 bases align to TRBD2. V lost 3 bases, J lost 3 bases, and 9 bases stayed unmatched. The CDR3 totals 17 residues. In germline, CDR1 is SEHNR, CDR2 FQNEAQ (reference sequence). In nucleotides, the CDR3 is TGTGCCAGCAGCTTGGTTAGCGGGAGAGGCGGCTACAATGAGCAGTTCTTC. Protein product: CASSLVSGRGGYNEQFF.

The gene calls are TRBV29-1 and TRBJ2-1; D possibly corresponds to TRBD1 (5 bases). V lost 3 bases and J 5 bases, leaving 8 bases between the germline ends. Germline loops: CDR1 SQVTM, CDR2 ANQGSEA. The CDR3 is 12 amino acids. The DNA for the CDR3 is TGCAGCGTTGAGCGGACAAACAATGAGCAGTTCTTC. Its protein is CSVERTNNEQFF.

V and J are TRBV11-2 and TRBJ2-3, with 8 positions matching TRBD2. V trimming: 2 bases; J trimming: 2 bases; junction bases outside the gene matches: 12. Looked up from germline, CDR1 is SGHAT and CDR2 is FQNNGV. CDR3 length: 18 residues. CDR3 in amino acids: CASSLRFGLAGATDTQYF. The CDR3 nucleotides are TGTGCCAGCAGCTTAAGATTCGGGCTAGCGGGCGCCACAGATACGCAGTATTTT.

The genes are TRBV5-1 and TRBJ2-1, with TRBD2 as a possible D gene (6 bases). This CDR3 is built from 14 residues. Trimming took off 3 bases at V and 6 bases at J, with 13 bases between the two ends. Germline V gives CDR1 SGHRS, CDR2 YFSETQ. In nucleotides, the CDR3 is TGCGCCAGCAGCTCCCGGAGGAGGGGCAATGAGCAGTTCTTC. As protein: CASSSRRRGNEQFF.

This clonotype has ten or more counts. This rearrangement joins TRBV7-9 to TRBJ2-1, with 7 bases that match TRBD2. Losses at the gene ends were 6 bases for V and 7 bases for J; bases not matched to a gene: 0. This CDR3 is 11 amino acids long. CDR1 is SEHNR, CDR2 FQNEAQ, per germline (reference sequence). The CDR3 protein is CASRAGNEQFF. CDR3 nucleotide sequence: TGTGCCAGCAGAGCGGGGAATGAGCAGTTCTTC.

In this sample, this clonotype turned up a few times. The CDR3 DNA follows: TGTGCCAGCAGTTACGCTACCTCCAGACTAGCGGGAGACAACTACAATGAGCAGTTCTTC. It codes for CASSYATSRLAGDNYNEQFF. The chain combines TRBV6-2 or TRBV6-3 with TRBJ2-1; 12 bases are shared with TRBD2. With 2 bases clipped from V and 3 bases from J, the junction kept 14 bases outside the gene matches. The CDR3 spans 20 residues. Germline lookup yields CDR1 MNHEY and CDR2 SVGEGT.

The sample holds a few counts of this clonotype. V usage is TRBV5-1 and J usage is TRBJ2-5; possibly TRBD1 or TRBD2 for D (5 bases each). V shed 4 bases and J shed 4 bases, with 11 bases lying between them. Germline V CDR1 and CDR2: SGHRS, YFSETQ. The CDR3 has 13 amino acids. DNA for the CDR3: TGCGCCAGCAGCAACCGGGACGGAGAGACCCAGTACTTC. Translation gives CASSNRDGETQYF. Full variable domain (rest looked up from reference TRBV5-1 and TRBJ2-5): KAGVTQTPRYLIKTRGQQVTLSCSPISGHRSVSWYQQTPGQGLQFLFEYFSETQRNKGNFPGRFSGRQFSNSRSEMNVSTLELGDSALYLCASSNRDGETQYFGPGTRLLVL.

This clonotype was observed a handful of times. This rearrangement joins TRBV5-6 to TRBJ2-7; TRBD1 agrees at 7 bases. V shed 5 bases, J shed 2 bases, and the junction held 19 bases outside the gene matches. Germline CDR1 and CDR2: SGHDT and YYEEEE. The CDR3 length is 18 residues. CDR3 sequence (DNA): TGTGCCAGCAGATTGACAGGGTTCGGAGGTGGAGGTCCCTACGAGCAGTACTTC. Protein sequence: CASRLTGFGGGGPYEQYF.

This clonotype was seen a handful of times. The CDR3 loop reads CASSLMSTAHNEQFF. The CDR3 bases are TGTGCCAGCAGTTTAATGTCGACTGCCCACAATGAGCAGTTCTTC. The rearrangement links TRBV28 to TRBJ2-1; D ambiguous. The germline gives CDR1 MDHEN, CDR2 SYDVKM. The CDR3 consists of 15 residues. Trimming took off 2 bases at V and 5 bases at J, with 13 bases between the two ends. Drawing the rest from reference TRBV28 and TRBJ2-1, the complete variable domain is DVKVTQSSRYLVKRTGEKVFLECVQDMDHENMFWYRQDPGLGLRLIYFSYDVKMKEKGDIPEGYSVSREKKERFSLILESASTNQTSMYLCASSLMSTAHNEQFFGPGTRLTVL.

This clonotype has a count of ten or more. The chain joins TRBV7-2 to TRBJ2-5; the D is unclear. The CDR3 is 13 amino acids. The V gene lost 5 bases and the J gene lost 9 bases, with 16 bases spanning the gap. The germline CDR1 and CDR2 sequences are SGHTA and FQGNSA. CDR3 protein: CASSHPVGDPQYF. The CDR3 bases are TGTGCCAGCAGCCACCCGGTAGGAGATCCCCAGTACTTC.

This clonotype was recorded a few times. The chain combines TRBV29-1 with TRBJ2-2; 7 bases are shared with TRBD2. Trimming at V came to 3 bases and at J to 6 bases, leaving 7 bases not matched to a gene. Germline values: CDR1 SQVTM, CDR2 ANQGSEA. The CDR3 is 14 residues long. CDR3 sequence reads: CSVDGAGVAGELFF. The CDR3 DNA sequence: TGCAGCGTTGACGGCGCGGGAGTGGCCGGGGAGCTGTTTTTT.

The chain combines TRBV27 with TRBJ2-1; D gene unclear. Trimming shortened V by 6 bases and J by 4 bases, and 19 bases separated the two germline ends. The CDR3 runs to 16 residues. Looked up from germline, CDR1 is MNHEY and CDR2 is SMNVEV (reference sequence). CDR3 coding DNA: TGTGCCAGCAGCCGAGATAGCCGGCAATTTTACAATGAGCAGTTCTTC. This gives the protein CASSRDSRQFYNEQFF.

The chain has TRBV7-8 and TRBJ2-7, with 12 bases that match TRBD2. J gave up 4 bases and V 4 bases, and 11 bases lay outside the gene matches. This CDR3 spans 17 amino acids. Germline V gives CDR1 SGHVS, CDR2 FQNEAQ. CDR3 coding DNA: TGTGCCAGCAGCTATAAGGGTGGACTAGCGGGACCTTACGAGCAGTACTTC. It is translated as CASSYKGGLAGPYEQYF.

The chain couples TRBV28 to TRBJ2-7; D gene uncertain. This CDR3 contains 8 residues. Germline CDR1 reads MDHEN; CDR2 reads SYDVKM. Here the CDR3 DNA reads TGTACCGTGGACGAGCAGTACTTC. As protein: CTVDEQYF.